One and the same sample provided the 9 T cell receptor beta chains below, sequenced in a study of T cell repertoires in cytomegalovirus infection. MiXCR, run by TCRdb on the reads, gives a single entry per CDR3 protein. Of a few hundred thousand distinct CDR3 sequences in the sample, about 42% are singletons; the top ten hold just under 45%. These receptors' targets are unknown. The sequences come from cultured PBMCs, collected from culture after CMV antigen stimulation. These receptors were obtained from a human donor in good health (CMV status not recorded). Some clones in this sample may be carry-over from other donors' samples.

This chain links TRBV11-2 with TRBJ2-7; D might be TRBD1 (6 bases). V lost 2 bases and J lost 6, with 17 bases in between. The CDR3 has 15 amino acids. Germline CDR1 SGHAT, CDR2 FQNNGV. The CDR3 nucleotides are TGTGCCAGCAGCTTAATTGTGTGGGGGCATAGCGAGCAGTACTTC. This codes for CASSLIVWGHSEQYF.

The table lists this clonotype with many counts. This chain joins TRBV7-2 and TRBJ2-1; D possibly corresponds to TRBD1 (6 bases). The CDR3 contains 16 residues. V shed 0 bases and J shed 4 bases, with 13 bases lying between them. The germline gives CDR1 SGHTA, CDR2 FQGNSA. CDR3 coding DNA: TGTGCCAGCAGCTTAGCGTTCCAGGGGAGTTACAATGAGCAGTTCTTC. This encodes CASSLAFQGSYNEQFF.

V and J are TRBV7-9 and TRBJ2-5; D gene uncertain. V shed 3 bases and J shed 2 bases, with 10 bases lying between them. The CDR3 has 14 amino acids. From germline, CDR1 is SEHNR and CDR2 FQNEAQ (reference sequence). CDR3 loop: CASSFYAGQETQYF. The CDR3 nucleotides read TGTGCCAGCAGCTTTTATGCAGGTCAAGAGACCCAGTACTTC.

The chain has TRBV11-2 and TRBJ2-5; either TRBD1 or TRBD2 may fit D (5 bases each). Germline CDR1 SGHAT, CDR2 FQNNGV. The CDR3 has 17 amino acids. V gave up 3 bases and J gave up 4 bases, with 21 bases separating them. In DNA, the CDR3 is TGTGCCAGCAGCTTCAACCTCCTGGGACGGGCCATAGAGACCCAGTACTTC. Protein product: CASSFNLLGRAIETQYF.

This chain links TRBV12-3 or TRBV12-4 with TRBJ1-2; 10 bases match TRBD1. Trimming removed 6 bases from V and 8 bases from J; junction bases left unmatched: 6. CDR3 length: 13 amino acids. DNA of the CDR3: TGTGCCAGCAGCCCGGACAGGGGGAGCGGCTACACCTTC. It encodes CASSPDRGSGYTF.

This clonotype was observed a handful of times. This chain joins TRBV7-2 and TRBJ2-7; 13 bases match TRBD2. Germline trimming cut 1 base from V and 5 bases from J; bases unmatched to any gene: 2. The CDR3 sequence is 15 residues long. Germline CDR1 is SGHTA and CDR2 is FQGNSA. The CDR3 nucleotides are TGTGCCAGCAGCTTAGGGACTAGCGGGGGCCACGAGCAGTACTTC. It yields the protein CASSLGTSGGHEQYF.

The chain links TRBV7-9 to TRBJ2-7, with 9 positions matching TRBD1. CDR1 SEHNR and CDR2 FQNEAQ come from the germline V gene (reference sequence). V lost 4 bases to trimming and J lost 3 bases; unmatched junction nucleotides: 4. The CDR3 spans 14 residues. The CDR3 nucleotides read TGTGCCAGCAGCTCCAAGACAGGGGGCTACGAGCAGTACTTC. Its protein product is CASSSKTGGYEQYF. Full variable domain (remainder filled in from reference TRBV7-9 and TRBJ2-7): DTGVSQNPRHKITKRGQNVTFRCDPISEHNRLYWYRQTLGQGPEFLTYFQNEAQLEKSRLLSDRFSAERPKGSFSTLEIQRTEQGDSAMYLCASSSKTGGYEQYFGPGTRLTVT.

The V and J genes are TRBV6-6 and TRBJ1-4, with 8 bases matching TRBD1. In germline, CDR1 is MNHNY, CDR2 SVGAGI (reference sequence). This CDR3 has 12 residues. The J segment lost 10 bases and the V segment lost 5 bases, leaving 3 bases of the junction unmatched. CDR3 loop: CASSKTGGKLFF. DNA for the CDR3: TGTGCCAGCAGTAAAACAGGGGGAAAACTGTTTTTT.

The chain couples TRBV19 to TRBJ2-7; D is ambiguous. The CDR3 is made up of 14 amino acids. V was shortened by 7 bases and J by 1 base, with 14 bases between the two germline ends. CDR1 is LNHDA, CDR2 SQIVND, per germline (reference sequence). CDR3 DNA sequence: TGTGCCAGTACTCCCGGTGGTGGGTCCTACGAGCAGTACTTC. Translated: CASTPGGGSYEQYF.